The TCR beta chain described here comes from a study of cytomegalovirus exposure and HLA in healthy donors. Overall study: Counted in an early data release were about 85 million unique TCRs from HLA-typed donors. Study outcomes and limitations: It was taken for granted in presence/absence analyses that sequencing depth across donors was roughly uniform.

The study ran its PCR with 60 Vbeta and 13 Jbeta primers. Data came from immunoSEQ multiplex PCR; TCRdb stores just in-frame clones and leaves some out. This repertoire shows roughly 160,000 clones, around four fifths found once; its top ten account for around 11%. V was pared by 2 bases and J by 1 base, with 7 bases of the junction left unmatched. This CDR3 spans 17 amino acids. Germline loops: CDR1 MDHEN, CDR2 SYDVKM. A note on this clone: No antigen is known for it.

The V call is TRBV28, the J call TRBJ2-5, with TRBD1 matching 10 bases. The sequence was collected from a man in his fifties or sixties in good health and CMV-seropositive. Material: PBMCs. The CDR3 sequence: CASSLGLGQGGQETQYF. The CDR3 nucleotides are TGTGCCAGCAGTTTAGGGCTCGGACAGGGGGGCCAAGAGACCCAGTACTTC.